The 4 T cell receptor beta chains given below trace back to one sample, sequenced in a study of regulatory T cells in long-lasting Graves disease (dated by TCRdb to about 2021). What the time point label conveys for this sample: persistent/refractory GD, antithyroid drugs over 5 years with positive TRAb. For both TCR sequencing and RNA sequencing, RNA was extracted from PBMCs in TRIzol. The library was obtained by multiplex PCR. The sequencer listed for this sample is Illumina HiSeq 4000. iRepertoire HTBI primers and Arm-PCR amplification of CDR3 regions were used to construct TCR beta libraries. TCRdb trimmed public reads at Q25 via fastp, called clones via MiXCR and kept in-frame beta chains. Every entry covers one CDR3 protein and lists the most common genes and DNA from its rows. For this sample the table gives a few hundred thousand distinct CDR3 sequences, of which 20% to 25% were detected only once. Of the sample, 28% is held by the ten largest clones.

The sequences come from peripheral blood mononuclear cells (PBMCs), collected when the disease was refractory, from a patient treated with antithyroid drugs. These receptor sequences come from a woman aged 40 to 50 with Graves disease. Donor details come from another sample of the same person, matched by shared clones.

The genes are TRBV20-1 and TRBJ2-5; TRBD2 matches 10 bases. Germline V gives CDR1 DFQATT, CDR2 SNEGSKA (reference sequence). Trimming cost V 2 bases and J 7 bases; bases outside gene matches: 10. CDR3 length: 15 residues. The CDR3: CSARTAGGPPGTQYF. DNA of the CDR3: TGCAGTGCTAGAACAGCGGGAGGGCCGCCTGGGACCCAGTACTTC.

This clonotype was seen at least ten times. V and J are TRBV15 and TRBJ2-7; D is perhaps TRBD2 (6 bases). V gave up 3 bases and J gave up 1 base, with 10 bases separating them. Germline V gene lookup returns CDR1 LNHNV and CDR2 YYDKDF (reference sequence). The length of the CDR3 is 14 residues. The CDR3 nucleotides are TGTGCCACCAGCAGGTCTAGCGCTTCCTACGAGCAGTACTTC. Translated, it gives CATSRSSASYEQYF.

The sample holds many counts of this clonotype. This chain joins TRBV2 and TRBJ2-7; TRBD2 matches 8 bases. There are 16 residues in the CDR3. Germline CDR1 is SNHLY and CDR2 is FYNNEI. The V segment lost 7 bases and the J segment 4 bases; nucleotides outside the gene matches: 15. Here the CDR3 DNA reads TGTGCCAGCACCGACGGGCTAGCGGGTAATTGGTACGAGCAGTACTTC. Amino acid sequence: CASTDGLAGNWYEQYF.

The CDR3 sequence: CASSKVGLQLNEQFF. CDR3 coding DNA: TGTGCCAGCAGCAAAGTAGGACTACAACTTAATGAGCAGTTCTTC. The chain links TRBV3-1 to TRBJ2-1; perhaps TRBD2 as D (6 bases). Per germline, CDR1 LGHDT and CDR2 YNNKEL (reference sequence). Trimming pared 5 bases from V and 7 bases from J, leaving 18 bases between. The CDR3 consists of 15 residues.